This TCR beta chain was recovered during a study of T-cell reconstitution after alpha-beta-depleted transplantation in children. CDR1 is PRHDT, CDR2 FYEKMQ, per germline (reference sequence). CDR3 length: 18 amino acids. Trimming removed 2 bases from V and 0 bases from J, with 17 bases in between. The table lists this clonotype with a few counts. Preparation of the TCRbeta library used unique molecular identifiers. In TCRdb, the PCR reads were re-called with MiXCR into one record per CDR3 protein. The sample holds hundreds of thousands of distinct CDR3 sequences; approximately 15% are singletons and the top ten take 1.1%.

J is TRBJ2-1 and V is TRBV13, with D possibly matching TRBD2 (6 bases). This receptor was identified in a human donor who donated a stem cell graft to a child with acute myeloid leukemia. The sequences come from PBMCs from the stem cell graft donor, collected from the stem cell graft. CDR3 bases: TGTGCCAGCAGCTTAAACGTTGTGGCGGGAAGCTCCTACAATGAGCAGTTCTTC. This encodes CASSLNVVAGSSYNEQFF.